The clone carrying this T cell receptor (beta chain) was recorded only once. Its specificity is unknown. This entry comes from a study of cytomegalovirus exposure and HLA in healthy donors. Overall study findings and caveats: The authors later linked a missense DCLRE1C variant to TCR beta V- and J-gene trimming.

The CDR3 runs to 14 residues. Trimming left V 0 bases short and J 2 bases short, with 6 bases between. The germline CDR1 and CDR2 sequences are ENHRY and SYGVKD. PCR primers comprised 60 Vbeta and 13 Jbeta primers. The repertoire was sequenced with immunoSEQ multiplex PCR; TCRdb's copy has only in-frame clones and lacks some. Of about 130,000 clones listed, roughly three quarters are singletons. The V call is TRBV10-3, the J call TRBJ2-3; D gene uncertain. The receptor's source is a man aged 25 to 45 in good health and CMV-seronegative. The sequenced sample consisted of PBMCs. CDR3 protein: CAISESDSTDTQYF. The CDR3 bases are TGTGCCATCAGTGAGTCTGACTCCACAGATACGCAGTATTTT.